This TCR beta chain was obtained from a study of shared clonotypes between healthy human individuals. Study conclusions and caveats: A generally larger estimated richness was seen in naive subsets than in memory subsets. In contrast to clonotypes shared by all four donors, non-shared clonotypes had lower generation probabilities. Investigators collected only blood, and repertoires in tissues likely differ.

Sequencing was performed with immunoSEQ multiplex PCR; in TCRdb, only in-frame clones are kept and a portion is missing. Seen here are over 2 million clones, 95% observed once, and the top ten hold 0.13%. V was pared by 1 base and J by 3 bases, with 11 bases between. The CDR3 length is 15 residues. The germline V gene encodes CDR1 SGHDT and CDR2 YYEEEE. Donors had no recently reported acute infections or vaccinations and were HIV-negative. On this clone itself: Its antigen is currently unknown.

The rearrangement uses TRBV5-6 and TRBJ2-1; tentatively, D is TRBD2 (5 bases). This sequence originates from a young man in good health. The sequencing input was naive CD4+ T cells sorted from blood. Noted subset: CD45RA+ positively selected. The CDR3 protein is CASSLPSGNYNEQFF. The CDR3 nucleotides read TGTGCCAGCAGCTTGCCCTCGGGGAACTACAATGAGCAGTTCTTC.